The entry below describes one TCR beta chain. Its binding antigen is unknown. It has no much larger one-base neighbor in the sample; base qualities were not kept. Libraries were built with 5' RACE. Sequencing was performed on a NextSeq 500. In the TCR library protocol, unique molecular identifiers were attached to individual cDNA molecules to correct for PCR bias and sequencing error. Sequencing covered both TCR alpha and beta chains, and within each sample the abundances of alpha and beta sequences were tightly co-correlated. The paper's processing steps were these. Decombinator V4 was used to perform V gene, J gene and CDR3 annotation of TCR sequences. Expanded TCRs were defined as changing significantly between any two time points under a Poisson model with p below 0.0001. TCR abundances were normalised to the total number of TCRs sequenced per sample and expressed as counts per million. MAIT TCRs were defined by TRAV1-2 paired with TRAJ12, TRAJ20 or TRAJ33, and iNKT TCRs by TRAV10 paired with TRAJ18. VDJdb, accessed 1 November 2021, was searched for CMV, EBV and SARS-CoV-2 annotated TCRs, with TCRs annotated for multiple antigens excluded. TCRdb cleaned the public reads at Q25 with fastp, built clones with MiXCR and kept in-frame beta chains. CDR3 protein sequences are deduplicated, and each keeps its most common genes and DNA. The V and J calls shown here were made by TCRdb, not taken from the authors' results. Within this sample are about 56,000 distinct CDR3 sequences, with about 16% of them counted one time only. Jointly, the top ten make up approximately 4% of the sample.

Looking up the germline V gene yields CDR1 MDHEN and CDR2 SYDVKM. The CDR3 runs 13 amino acids, cysteine and phenylalanine included. The CDR3 DNA has 39 bases and is translated from base 1. The junction shows trimming of 5 bases on V and 2 bases on J, plus 7 bases between the germline ends. The study was a case-control design nested within a healthcare worker cohort in London, UK, with weekly nasopharyngeal swab PCR tests and blood sampling. Healthcare workers were recruited between 23 and 31 March 2020, during the week of the UK lockdown, and were followed weekly for up to roughly 15 weeks. The data stem from a study of early T cells in non-severe SARS-CoV-2 infection (dated by TCRdb to the early 2020s). Context from the whole study: Because TCR sequencing was done on bulk RNA from unsorted whole blood, the alpha and beta chains could not be paired.

General conclusions and limits of the study: Matching against VDJdb was skewed toward anti-spike CD8 responses, likely underestimated virus-specific expansions, and missed private and CD4 specificities.

The specimen comprised whole blood, sampled at baseline. This TCR derives from an adult who was a healthcare worker with PCR-confirmed SARS-CoV-2 infection or an uninfected control (not recorded which). The chain is assembled from TRBV28 and TRBJ2-1, with the D gene not clear enough to name. The CDR3 here reads CASSPPTYNEQFF. DNA sequence: TGTGCCAGCAGTCCACCTACCTACAATGAGCAGTTCTTC. Supplemented by the reference TRBV28 and TRBJ2-1 proteins around the CDR3, the complete variable domain is DVKVTQSSRYLVKRTGEKVFLECVQDMDHENMFWYRQDPGLGLRLIYFSYDVKMKEKGDIPEGYSVSREKKERFSLILESASTNQTSMYLCASSPPTYNEQFFGPGTRLTVL.